The 18 T cell receptor beta chains reported below all come from one sample, sequenced in a study of blood T cell repertoires in COVID-19. Libraries were prepared by immunoSEQ multiplex PCR; TCRdb keeps only in-frame clonotypes and omits some of them. The table has fewer than 150,000 clones, about 89% seen once; the top ten hold just under 30%. Sequencing was performed on peripheral blood. The receptors were gathered from a woman in her 70s with acute or convalescent COVID-19.

The chain uses TRBV5-1 and TRBJ2-3; 7 bases match TRBD2. CDR1 and CDR2 (germline): SGHRS, YFSETQ. CDR3 length: 19 residues. V dropped 0 bases and J dropped 0; count of bases not matched to a gene: 13. CDR3 sequence: CASSLAYGSGSASTDTQYF. The CDR3 nucleotides are TGCGCCAGCAGCTTGGCCTATGGTAGCGGGTCAGCTAGCACAGATACGCAGTATTTT. Drawing the rest from reference TRBV5-1 and TRBJ2-3, the complete variable domain is KAGVTQTPRYLIKTRGQQVTLSCSPISGHRSVSWYQQTPGQGLQFLFEYFSETQRNKGNFPGRFSGRQFSNSRSEMNVSTLELGDSALYLCASSLAYGSGSASTDTQYFGPGTRLTVL.

The chain combines TRBV11-2 with TRBJ2-5; TRBD2 is a possible D gene (5 bases). V was shortened by 2 bases and J by 1 base, with 8 bases between the two germline ends. In germline, CDR1 is SGHAT, CDR2 FQNNGV. The CDR3 is 14 amino acids. Here the CDR3 DNA reads TGTGCCAGCAGCTTACTCGGACTCCAAGAGACCCAGTACTTC. This gives the protein CASSLLGLQETQYF.

The chain joins TRBV28 to TRBJ1-2, with 7 positions matching TRBD1. With 5 bases clipped from V and 4 bases from J, the junction kept 10 bases outside the gene matches. There are 15 residues in the CDR3. Germline-derived CDR1 and CDR2 are MDHEN and SYDVKM. DNA of the CDR3: TGTGCCAGCAGTCTATTCCCTGACAGGGTCTATGGCTACACCTTC. Its translation: CASSLFPDRVYGYTF.

On this clone itself: Germline is not matched at one junction end, which may reflect a read error. This chain links TRBV3-1 (or the pseudogene TRBV3-2) with TRBJ1-3; D unresolved. CDR1 is LGHDT and CDR2 is YNNKEL in the germline V gene (reference sequence). CDR3 length equals 14 residues. This CDR3 is CASSVPGSGNTIYF. The CDR3 DNA follows: TGTGCCAGCAGCGTACCCGGGTCTGGGAACACCATATATTTT.

Only a few counts were recorded for this clone. This chain uses TRBV19 with TRBJ1-4, with D uncertain. The CDR3 runs 13 residues. V was shortened by 5 bases and J by 7 bases, with 11 bases between the two germline ends. CDR1 and CDR2 (germline): LNHDA, SQIVND (reference sequence). CDR3: CASSAVQLEKLFF. The CDR3 nucleotides are TGTGCCAGTAGTGCAGTACAGCTTGAAAAACTGTTTTTT.

The chain uses TRBV10-1 and TRBJ1-4, with D unclear. This CDR3 comprises 15 residues. Germline-derived CDR1 and CDR2 are WNHNN and SYGVQD (reference sequence). The V and J ends lost 8 bases and 5 bases respectively, with 18 bases between them. The CDR3 DNA reads as TGCGCCAGCTCGGGAGGTGGAGGACCGAATGAAAAACTGTTTTTT. This gives the protein CASSGGGGPNEKLFF.

The V and J genes are TRBV24-1 and TRBJ2-2; weak D call: TRBD1 (5 bases). The CDR3 extends over 14 amino acids. Trimming cost V 3 bases and J 5 bases, with 9 bases left between them. CDR1 and CDR2 from the germline V gene are KGHDR and SFDVKD. The CDR3 sequence is CATSDAYRTGELFF. The CDR3 coding sequence is TGTGCCACCAGTGATGCCTACAGGACCGGGGAGCTGTTTTTT.

This clone occurred a few times. The gene calls are TRBV5-1 and TRBJ2-5; D remains ambiguous. The CDR3 is 14 residues long. Germline V gene lookup returns CDR1 SGHRS and CDR2 YFSETQ. V was shortened by 3 bases and J by 3 bases, with 12 bases between the two germline ends. CDR3 bases: TGCGCCAGCAGCTCTAGGCGCAGAGAAGAGACCCAGTACTTC. The encoded protein is CASSSRRREETQYF.

This clone was seen a single time. The V and J genes are TRBV2 and TRBJ2-3; 9 bases agree with TRBD2. The V gene's germline CDR1 is SNHLY and CDR2 FYNNEI. This CDR3 region has 16 residues. The ends lost 5 bases at V and 1 base at J; junction bases unmatched: 7. CDR3 sequence (DNA): TGTGCCAGCAGTTATTTAGAGCGGGGGGGCACAGATACGCAGTATTTT. This encodes CASSYLERGGTDTQYF.

CDR3 in DNA: TGCAGCGTTGCCCCTGTGGGGGGGACTGAAGCTTTCTTT. This translates into CSVAPVGGTEAFF. The V and J genes are TRBV29-1 and TRBJ1-1, with D perhaps TRBD1 (5 bases). Germline assignment: CDR1 SQVTM and CDR2 ANQGSEA. The V end lost 4 bases, the J end lost 5 bases, and 14 bases lay between the germline ends. The CDR3 sequence is 13 residues long.

A few counts support this clone. CDR3 protein: CASSFGLETQYF. DNA for the CDR3: TGTGCCAGCAGTTTCGGTCTCGAGACCCAGTACTTC. This chain connects TRBV28 to TRBJ2-5; no firm D call. CDR3 length: 12 amino acids. V dropped 3 bases and J dropped 5 bases, with 7 bases sitting between them. The germline gives CDR1 MDHEN, CDR2 SYDVKM.

The gene calls are TRBV6-2 or TRBV6-3 and TRBJ2-3; a weak D match, TRBD1 (5 bases). V lost 4 bases to trimming and J lost 7 bases, with 6 bases between them. The CDR3 has 11 amino acids. The germline V gene encodes CDR1 MNHEY and CDR2 SVGEGT. The CDR3 DNA reads as TGTGCCAGCAGTTCAGGGAATACGCAGTATTTT. It is translated as CASSSGNTQYF.

This rearrangement joins TRBV28 to TRBJ2-7; perhaps TRBD1 as D (5 bases). Trimming cost V 8 bases and J 0 bases, with 8 bases left between them. CDR3 length: 12 residues. The germline gives CDR1 MDHEN, CDR2 SYDVKM. The DNA of the CDR3 is TGTGCCAGCCTAGGGGACTCCTACGAGCAGTACTTC. This gives the protein CASLGDSYEQYF. Full variable domain (missing parts from reference TRBV28 and TRBJ2-7): DVKVTQSSRYLVKRTGEKVFLECVQDMDHENMFWYRQDPGLGLRLIYFSYDVKMKEKGDIPEGYSVSREKKERFSLILESASTNQTSMYLCASLGDSYEQYFGPGTRLTVT.

The V and J genes are TRBV10-3 and TRBJ1-5, with 11 bases aligning to TRBD1. The CDR3 has 14 residues. Germline CDR1 reads ENHRY; CDR2 reads SYGVKD. Trimming removed 10 bases from V and 7 bases from J; junction bases left unmatched: 9. The CDR3 DNA follows: TGTGCCACGGCCACCGGGACAGGGGGACAGCCCCAGCATTTT. Translation gives CATATGTGGQPQHF.

This clone was found a few times. The rearrangement uses TRBV9 and TRBJ1-3; D perhaps matches TRBD1 (5 bases). The V gene's germline CDR1 is SGDLS and CDR2 YYNGEE. The ends were cut back, 1 base at V and 4 bases at J, with 12 bases in the middle. This CDR3 is built from 15 residues. CDR3 loop: CASSVLGAEGNTIYF. CDR3 nucleotides: TGTGCCAGCAGCGTATTAGGGGCCGAGGGAAACACCATATATTTT.

The chain couples TRBV18 to TRBJ2-1, with 7 bases that match TRBD1. Looked up from germline, CDR1 is KGHSH and CDR2 is LQKENI. The J segment lost 4 bases and the V segment lost 3 bases, leaving 3 bases of the junction unmatched. The CDR3 sequence is 14 residues long. CDR3 protein: CASSPGQAYNEQFF. The CDR3 bases are TGTGCCAGCTCACCCGGACAGGCATACAATGAGCAGTTCTTC. The entire variable domain, with the rest obtained from reference TRBV18 and TRBJ2-1, is as follows: NAGVMQNPRHLVRRRGQEARLRCSPMKGHSHVYWYRQLPEEGLKFMVYLQKENIIDESGMPKERFSAEFPKEGPSILRIQQVVRGDSAAYFCASSPGQAYNEQFFGPGTRLTVL.

The chain employs TRBV11-2 and TRBJ1-1; D not certain. Germline CDR1 SGHAT, CDR2 FQNNGV. There are 14 residues in the CDR3. Trimming shortened V by 5 bases and J by 4 bases, and 14 bases separated the two germline ends. For the CDR3, the DNA is TGTGCCAGCAGCCAGCAGGTTTTGGGCACTGAAGCTTTCTTT. It encodes CASSQQVLGTEAFF. The full variable domain, with the rest looked up from reference TRBV11-2 and TRBJ1-1, is EAGVAQSPRYKIIEKRQSVAFWCNPISGHATLYWYQQILGQGPKLLIQFQNNGVVDDSQLPKDRFSAERLKGVDSTLKIQPAKLEDSAVYLCASSQQVLGTEAFFGQGTRLTVV.

This clone showed up just once. V usage is TRBV7-2 and J usage is TRBJ2-3; 11 bases align to TRBD2. Germline CDR1 is SGHTA and CDR2 is FQGNSA. The CDR3 spans 17 residues. The J segment lost 6 bases and the V segment lost 1 base, leaving 9 bases of the junction unmatched. The CDR3 bases are TGTGCCAGCAGCTTAGTGCGGCTAGCGGGGGGATCGGATACGCAGTATTTT. This encodes CASSLVRLAGGSDTQYF.